What follows are 15 T cell receptor beta chains derived from one specimen sequenced in a study of CD4 T cells in relation to SARS-CoV-2 and coronaviruses. Unexposed donor CD4+ T cells date from 2011-2018, before the COVID-19 pandemic. After roughly ten days of culture, CD4+ T cells were isolated. Some clones are missing from TCRdb's copy, which holds only in-frame ones; the method was immunoSEQ multiplex PCR. The sample has 20,000 to 25,000 clones; around 72% are singletons. What these receptors recognize is not known. Sequencing was carried out using CD4+ T cells from PBMCs, cultured in vitro. The receptor source for this set is a human donor in good health.

The rearrangement joins TRBV5-1 to TRBJ2-5; possibly TRBD2 for D (6 bases). V shed 4 bases and J shed 1 base, with 23 bases lying between them. There are 18 residues in the CDR3. Germline CDR1 SGHRS, CDR2 YFSETQ. CDR3 sequence reads: CASSQDPPGGTFQETQYF. The DNA for the CDR3 is TGCGCCAGCAGCCAGGACCCCCCCGGCGGGACGTTCCAAGAGACCCAGTACTTC.

CDR3 DNA sequence: TGTGCCAGCCATAGGAGGACGGATGAAAAACTGTTTTTT. It translates to CASHRRTDEKLFF. The J gene is TRBJ1-4, the V gene TRBV6-5, with D unclear. The CDR3 has 13 amino acids. The ends were cut back, 8 bases at V and 6 bases at J, with 13 bases in the middle. Germline V gene data show CDR1 as MNHEY and CDR2 as SVGAGI.

This clone occurred a few times. The chain couples TRBV24-1 to TRBJ1-5; the D gene is possibly TRBD1 (6 bases). Trimming cost V 4 bases and J 7 bases, with 13 bases left between them. CDR3 length equals 14 residues. The V gene's germline CDR1 is KGHDR and CDR2 SFDVKD. The CDR3 loop reads CATSEGAESQPQHF. The CDR3 DNA sequence: TGTGCCACCAGTGAGGGGGCGGAAAGCCAGCCCCAGCATTTT.

The chain is built from TRBV20-1 and TRBJ2-1; D not resolved. The V end lost 2 bases, the J end lost 8 bases, and 4 bases lay between the germline ends. CDR3 size: 10 residues. Germline loops: CDR1 DFQATT, CDR2 SNEGSKA (reference sequence). CDR3 sequence reads: CSARFDEQFF. DNA of the CDR3: TGCAGTGCTAGATTCGATGAGCAGTTCTTC.

V usage is TRBV6-5 and J usage is TRBJ2-1; 7 bases line up with TRBD2. The CDR3 is made up of 15 amino acids. In germline, CDR1 is MNHEY, CDR2 SVGAGI. V gave up 8 bases and J gave up 0 bases; unmatched junction bases: 7. In nucleotides, the CDR3 is TGTGCCAGCCTCCCTCCTAGCGGCTCCTACAATGAGCAGTTCTTC. This encodes CASLPPSGSYNEQFF.

V is TRBV6-1 and J is TRBJ2-1; D perhaps matches TRBD1 (6 bases). V lost 2 bases, J lost 4 bases, and 9 bases lay in between. Germline V gene data show CDR1 as MNHNS and CDR2 as SASEGT. The CDR3 length is 14 residues. The CDR3 reads CASSEQGIYNEQFF. In nucleotides, the CDR3 is TGTGCCAGCAGTGAACAGGGGATTTACAATGAGCAGTTCTTC.

V usage is TRBV5-1 and J usage is TRBJ2-7; maybe TRBD2 (5 bases). Between the trimmed V and J ends, which lost 5 bases and 7 bases, there was a span of 19 bases. CDR1 is SGHRS and CDR2 is YFSETQ in the germline V gene. CDR3 length: 14 amino acids. CDR3 sequence (DNA): TGCGCCAGCAGTGTGAGGGAGACGCTGAGTGAGCAGTACTTC. This translates into CASSVRETLSEQYF.

This clone was detected a few times. This chain connects TRBV3-1 (or the pseudogene TRBV3-2) to TRBJ2-6, with a tentative D call TRBD2 (5 bases). This CDR3 contains 19 residues. The germline gives CDR1 LGHDT, CDR2 YNNKEL (reference sequence). Between the trimmed V and J ends, which lost 4 bases and 0 bases, there was a span of 19 bases. The CDR3 is CASSPIRWERPSGANVLTF. The DNA for the CDR3 is TGTGCCAGCAGCCCAATTCGGTGGGAGCGGCCCTCTGGGGCCAACGTCCTGACTTTC.

The chain carries TRBV29-1 and TRBJ2-5; TRBD1 matches 7 bases. Germline loops: CDR1 SQVTM, CDR2 ANQGSEA. This CDR3 region has 12 residues. V dropped 6 bases and J dropped 5; count of bases not matched to a gene: 6. CDR3 coding DNA: TGCAGCGTCCTACAGGGGCGGGAGACCCAGTACTTC. As protein: CSVLQGRETQYF.

Judged by abundance, this clone is medium-sized (0.01 to 0.1%). The chain recombines TRBV7-3 with TRBJ2-3; D is unresolved. The CDR3 totals 13 residues. V lost 2 bases and J 5 bases, leaving 8 bases between the germline ends. Germline values: CDR1 SGHTA, CDR2 FQGTGA. The CDR3 is CASSLLSGDTQYF. Here the CDR3 DNA reads TGTGCCAGCAGCTTATTGTCAGGAGATACGCAGTATTTT.

V and J are TRBV12-3 or TRBV12-4 and TRBJ1-2; no firm D call. The CDR3 length is 12 residues. V gave up 3 bases and J gave up 7 bases, with 9 bases separating them. The CDR3 DNA is TGTGCCAGCAGTTTGGGGTACAGTGGCTACACCTTC. As protein: CASSLGYSGYTF.

The chain employs TRBV19 and TRBJ2-1; D could derive from TRBD1 or TRBD2 (5 bases each). The CDR3 spans 16 residues. V lost 3 bases and J lost 2, with 14 bases in between. CDR1 and CDR2 (germline): LNHDA, SQIVND (reference sequence). CDR3 sequence: CASSMGLGPPYNEQFF. The CDR3 nucleotides are TGTGCCAGTAGTATGGGTTTGGGACCTCCCTACAATGAGCAGTTCTTC.

The chain links TRBV7-9 to TRBJ1-2, with D possibly TRBD1 on 5 matching bases. Per the germline V gene, CDR1 is SEHNR and CDR2 is FQNEAQ (reference sequence). There are 15 residues in the CDR3. The germline V and J ends were trimmed by 6 bases and 6 bases, with 20 bases remaining between them. CDR3 bases: TGTGCCAGCAGTGCGTCCCCGGGGGGGAGCAATGGCTACACCTTC. This translates into CASSASPGGSNGYTF. The whole variable domain, remainder taken from reference TRBV7-9 and TRBJ1-2, is DTGVSQNPRHKITKRGQNVTFRCDPISEHNRLYWYRQTLGQGPEFLTYFQNEAQLEKSRLLSDRFSAERPKGSFSTLEIQRTEQGDSAMYLCASSASPGGSNGYTFGSGTRLTVV.

The V and J genes are TRBV19 and TRBJ2-3; TRBD2 agrees at 10 bases. The CDR3 runs 15 residues. Germline lookup yields CDR1 LNHDA and CDR2 SQIVND (reference sequence). Trimming took 6 bases from V and 3 from J; bases not matched to a gene: 6. The DNA for the CDR3 is TGTGCCAGTAGGACAACTAGCGGGAATACAGATACGCAGTATTTT. Protein: CASRTTSGNTDTQYF. Drawing the rest from reference TRBV19 and TRBJ2-3, the complete variable domain is DGGITQSPKYLFRKEGQNVTLSCEQNLNHDAMYWYRQDPGQGLRLIYYSQIVNDFQKGDIAEGYSVSREKKESFPLTVTSAQKNPTAFYLCASRTTSGNTDTQYFGPGTRLTVL.

The sample holds a few counts of this clone. The chain has TRBV9 and TRBJ2-7, with 7 bases lining up with TRBD2. Per germline, CDR1 SGDLS and CDR2 YYNGEE. The CDR3 is made up of 14 amino acids. The V segment lost 3 bases and the J segment 4 bases; nucleotides outside the gene matches: 7. The DNA of the CDR3 is TGTGCCAGCAGCGGAGGGAGCGGGAAGTACGAGCAGTACTTC. It yields the protein CASSGGSGKYEQYF. The full variable domain, rest sourced from reference TRBV9 and TRBJ2-7, is DSGVTQTPKHLITATGQRVTLRCSPRSGDLSVYWYQQSLDQGLQFLIQYYNGEERAKGNILERFSAQQFPDLHSELNLSSLELGDSALYFCASSGGSGKYEQYFGPGTRLTVT.